This T cell receptor (beta chain) was sequenced during a study of blood T cells in healthy people across ages. Germline V gives CDR1 SGHTA, CDR2 FQGNSA. The CDR3 length is 14 residues. The junction had 7 bases not matched to a gene; V was cut back by 8 bases and J by 7 bases. Study-wide results and limits: Donors of long life had a larger count of naive CD4+ cells and greater diversity than aged donors.

For the second PCR, which ran for about 7 to 11 cycles, a sample-barcoded 5' primer and a J-beta primer mix were used. Each TCR beta cDNA got a 12-nucleotide random molecular identifier. TCRdb reprocessed the 5' RACE reads via MiXCR and lists one record per CDR3 protein. Among 600,000 or so distinct CDR3 sequences listed, approximately 30% were seen once. This clonotype was counted between two and nine times. Its antigen remains unidentified. A much larger clone sits a single nucleotide away, making a read error possible. The sequence came from a woman aged 80 or older in good health. The sample was blood. The V call is TRBV7-2, the J call TRBJ2-7, with 14 positions matching TRBD2. CDR3 sequence (DNA): TGTGCCAGCGGACTAGCGGGGGGTAACAATGAGCAGTACTTC. Residues: CASGLAGGNNEQYF.